The clone carrying this T cell receptor beta chain has ten or more counts. The antigen is not known. Moderate-to-severe activity, CAS ≥3, NOSPECS ≥4 and a duration under 3 months were seen in donors with ophthalmopathy. The source of the PBMCs was roughly 10 ml of fresh peripheral blood. The CDR3 loop spans 11 amino acids. Trimming left V 7 bases short and J 2 bases short, with 5 bases between. The V gene's germline CDR1 is SNHLY and CDR2 FYNNEI. The entry originates in a study of Graves' ophthalmopathy and Graves' hyperthyroidism. Notes on the study in general: Progression of ophthalmopathy was predicted by the model with 60% to 71% sensitivity and 72.22% specificity.

Amplification from RNA transcripts yielded the TCR beta CDR3 regions. Second-round multiplex PCR followed a first-round RT-PCR using HTBI primers. TCRdb passed the multiplex PCR reads through MiXCR, listing each CDR3 protein once. The table lists 220,000 or so distinct CDR3 sequences, roughly a fifth of them singletons. The TCR originated in a woman in her 50s with Graves' ophthalmopathy. Sequencing was done on a sample of peripheral blood. The J gene is TRBJ2-5, the V gene TRBV2; D remains unclear. CDR3 amino acids: CASTAQETQYF. CDR3 in DNA: TGTGCCAGCACCGCGCAAGAGACCCAGTACTTC.